These 20 T cell receptor beta chains were all obtained from the same sample, sequenced in a study of a mutant IDH1 vaccine in newly diagnosed glioma. Sequenced by immunoSEQ multiplex PCR; TCRdb stores in-frame clones only, minus some. Among about 42,000 clones listed, 75% to 90% were seen once. Antigens for these TCRs are unknown. Stated time point: week 5, during vaccination. In every dose of vaccine, 300 ug of mutant IDH1 20-mer peptide was given alongside topical imiquimod. The sequencing used PBMCs, collected from a glioma patient whose treatment included an IDH1 peptide vaccine. The receptors derive from a man between 35 and 55 years old with glioma.

CDR3 in DNA: TGTGCCAGCAGTTTGCAGGTCACAGATACGCAGTATTTT. Protein product: CASSLQVTDTQYF. The rearrangement links TRBV6-5 to TRBJ2-3; D is unclear. CDR1 and CDR2 from the germline V gene are MNHEY and SVGAGI. CDR3 size: 13 residues. V shed 4 bases and J shed 2 bases, with 7 bases lying between them.

V is TRBV9 and J is TRBJ1-4; D gene unclear. Deletions cut 5 bases from V and 7 bases from J, with 12 bases between. The germline V gene encodes CDR1 SGDLS and CDR2 YYNGEE. The CDR3 loop spans 13 amino acids. The CDR3 spells CASSFDGSEKLFF. The CDR3 nucleotides read TGTGCCAGCAGTTTCGACGGGAGTGAAAAACTGTTTTTT.

The chain joins TRBV7-8 to TRBJ1-4, with TRBD1 matching over 7 bases. With 5 bases clipped from V and 2 bases from J, the junction kept 2 bases outside the gene matches. Germline V gene lookup returns CDR1 SGHVS and CDR2 FQNEAQ. This CDR3 contains 14 residues. The CDR3 sequence is CASSGRGTNEKLFF. Written as DNA, the CDR3 is TGTGCCAGCAGCGGCAGGGGGACTAATGAAAAACTGTTTTTT. The full variable domain, with the rest looked up from reference TRBV7-8 and TRBJ1-4, is GAGVSQSPRYKVAKRGQDVALRCDPISGHVSLFWYQQALGQGPEFLTYFQNEAQLDKSGLPSDRFFAERPEGSVSTLKIQRTQQEDSAVYLCASSGRGTNEKLFFGSGTQLSVL.

The chain is built from TRBV5-1 and TRBJ2-7; 9 bases are a match to TRBD2. The germline gives CDR1 SGHRS, CDR2 YFSETQ. V shed 4 bases, J shed 9 bases, and the junction held 11 bases outside the gene matches. CDR3 size: 14 residues. The CDR3 nucleotides read TGCGCCAGCAGCATTAGCGGGAGTGAACTTGGGCAGTACTTC. The encoded protein is CASSISGSELGQYF.

CDR3 loop: CASSEATWGTAYF. The CDR3 nucleotides read TGTGCCAGCAGTGAAGCGACTTGGGGGACGGCGTACTTC. V and J are TRBV6-1 and TRBJ2-7; D may match TRBD1 or TRBD2 (5 bases each). Trimming removed 0 bases at V and 12 bases at J, with 15 bases between. This CDR3 has 13 amino acids. Germline CDR1 and CDR2: MNHNS and SASEGT.

The CDR3: CASSIGGQGRTDTQYF. CDR3 in DNA: TGCGCCAGCAGCATTGGAGGACAGGGCCGCACAGATACGCAGTATTTT. The chain uses TRBV5-1 and TRBJ2-3, with 8 positions matching TRBD1. CDR1 is SGHRS, CDR2 YFSETQ, per germline. There are 16 residues in the CDR3. V gave up 4 bases and J gave up 1 base; unmatched junction bases: 8.

This clone was counted a few times. The J gene is TRBJ2-5, the V gene TRBV19; 7 positions agree with TRBD1. V lost 4 bases, J lost 5 bases, and 10 bases stayed unmatched. This CDR3 has 15 amino acids. Germline assignment: CDR1 LNHDA and CDR2 SQIVND (reference sequence). The CDR3 is CASSTDAQGSETQYF. The DNA for the CDR3 is TGTGCCAGTAGTACCGACGCACAGGGGTCGGAGACCCAGTACTTC.

CDR3 protein: CASSPQGLRETQYF. CDR3 bases: TGTGCCAGCAGCCCCCAGGGGCTGAGGGAGACCCAGTACTTC. The rearrangement links TRBV11-2 to TRBJ2-5, with D possibly matching TRBD1 (6 bases). CDR1 and CDR2 (germline): SGHAT, FQNNGV. Trimming removed 5 bases from V and 5 bases from J, with 15 bases in between. CDR3 size: 14 residues.

In this sample, this clone turned up once. The chain joins TRBV19 to TRBJ1-5; D unresolved. Between the trimmed V and J ends, which lost 3 bases and 6 bases, there was a span of 6 bases. This CDR3 is built from 12 residues. Germline CDR1 reads LNHDA; CDR2 reads SQIVND (reference sequence). This CDR3 is CASSMVVQPQHF. The CDR3 DNA sequence: TGTGCCAGTAGTATGGTGGTTCAGCCCCAGCATTTT.

V usage is TRBV28 and J usage is TRBJ2-1; 15 nucleotides match TRBD2. With V trimmed by 3 bases and J by 0 bases, 3 bases remained unmatched. This CDR3 spans 18 amino acids. Germline assignment: CDR1 MDHEN and CDR2 SYDVKM. CDR3 residues: CASSFGLAGGSSYNEQFF. The DNA for the CDR3 is TGTGCCAGCAGTTTTGGACTAGCGGGAGGGAGCTCCTACAATGAGCAGTTCTTC.

The chain recombines TRBV27 with TRBJ1-1; tentatively, D is TRBD1 (5 bases). Trimming shortened V by 7 bases and J by 5 bases, and 14 bases separated the two germline ends. The germline V gene has CDR1 MNHEY and CDR2 SMNVEV (reference sequence). This CDR3 spans 13 amino acids. The DNA for the CDR3 is TGTGCCAGCAAGGCGGGATCAGGGACTGAAGCTTTCTTT. This codes for CASKAGSGTEAFF.

The rearrangement joins TRBV6-1 to TRBJ2-7; 8 nucleotides line up with TRBD1. Germline V gene lookup returns CDR1 MNHNS and CDR2 SASEGT. The V and J ends lost 5 bases and 1 base, in that order; junction bases with no gene match: 7. CDR3 length equals 15 residues. CDR3 nucleotides: TGTGCCAGCAGTCTGAGACAGGGGAGGTCCTACGAGCAGTACTTC. It codes for CASSLRQGRSYEQYF.

V is TRBV18 and J is TRBJ2-3; D is perhaps TRBD1 (5 bases). The V end lost 2 bases, the J end lost 0 bases, and 12 bases lay between the germline ends. Germline loops: CDR1 KGHSH, CDR2 LQKENI. The CDR3 is made up of 16 amino acids. The DNA of the CDR3 is TGTGCCAGCTCACCAGACAACAGGCGTAGCACAGATACGCAGTATTTT. This gives the protein CASSPDNRRSTDTQYF. The entire variable domain, with the rest obtained from reference TRBV18 and TRBJ2-3, is as follows: NAGVMQNPRHLVRRRGQEARLRCSPMKGHSHVYWYRQLPEEGLKFMVYLQKENIIDESGMPKERFSAEFPKEGPSILRIQQVVRGDSAAYFCASSPDNRRSTDTQYFGPGTRLTVL.

The CDR3 nucleotides are TGTGCCAGCAGCTCGGGGGGGGCCAAAAACATTCAGTACTTC. Translation: CASSSGGAKNIQYF. The V gene is TRBV6-6, the J gene TRBJ2-4, with 8 nucleotides matching TRBD2. The CDR3 length is 14 residues. From germline, CDR1 is MNHNY and CDR2 SVGAGI (reference sequence). V dropped 6 bases and J dropped 1; count of bases not matched to a gene: 2.

The chain has TRBV5-1 and TRBJ2-1, with a weak D call TRBD2 (6 bases). Germline loops: CDR1 SGHRS, CDR2 YFSETQ. V was trimmed by 0 bases and J by 3 bases, leaving 13 bases between them. The CDR3 extends over 16 amino acids. The CDR3: CASSLVAGTRYNEQFF. The CDR3 coding sequence is TGCGCCAGCAGCTTGGTTGCGGGAACGCGCTACAATGAGCAGTTCTTC.

The gene calls are TRBV27 and TRBJ2-7; 12 bases fit TRBD2. The CDR3 runs to 16 residues. V was pared by 0 bases and J by 3 bases, with 3 bases of the junction left unmatched. Germline CDR1 MNHEY, CDR2 SMNVEV (reference sequence). CDR3 in amino acids: CASSLSTTSGSYEQYF. For the CDR3, the DNA is TGTGCCAGCAGTTTATCGACGACTAGCGGGAGCTACGAGCAGTACTTC.

This rearrangement joins TRBV19 to TRBJ1-1; D uncertain. V was cut by 3 bases and J by 1 base, with 9 bases left in between. This CDR3 is 14 amino acids long. Per germline, CDR1 LNHDA and CDR2 SQIVND (reference sequence). The CDR3, as DNA: TGTGCCAGTAGTATGTGGGCGAAGAACACTGAAGCTTTCTTT. This translates into CASSMWAKNTEAFF.

The J gene is TRBJ2-5, the V gene TRBV6-6; TRBD2 aligns across 8 bases. The CDR3 runs to 14 residues. The germline gives CDR1 MNHNY, CDR2 SVGAGI (reference sequence). The J segment lost 7 bases and the V segment lost 7 bases, leaving 11 bases of the junction unmatched. The CDR3 reads CASKAGRASGTQYF. CDR3 nucleotides: TGTGCCAGCAAGGCCGGGAGGGCCTCAGGGACCCAGTACTTC.

CDR3 loop: CASSEAGSAYNEQFF. As DNA, the CDR3 is TGTGCCAGCAGTGAGGCCGGGAGTGCCTACAATGAGCAGTTCTTC. V gene TRBV2 combines with J gene TRBJ2-1; a weak D match, TRBD2 (6 bases). The V gene's germline CDR1 is SNHLY and CDR2 FYNNEI. This CDR3 spans 15 amino acids. V dropped 3 bases and J dropped 2 bases, with 11 bases sitting between them.

V usage is TRBV9 and J usage is TRBJ2-7, with TRBD2 as a possible D gene (6 bases). There are 15 residues in the CDR3. Germline V gene lookup returns CDR1 SGDLS and CDR2 YYNGEE. V lost 0 bases and J lost 0, with 10 bases in between. In DNA form, the CDR3 reads TGTGCCAGCAGCGTAGAGGCGGGGAGCTCCTACGAGCAGTACTTC. It is translated as CASSVEAGSSYEQYF.